This T cell receptor (beta chain) was retrieved from a study of T cells in localized non-small cell lung cancer. Whole-study results and caveats: Turning up in adjacent lung were a median approximately 50 of the top 100 tumor clones. Uninvolved adjacent lung showed peak T cell clonality, exceeding tumor. One tumor region alone was sequenced, and heterogeneity therefore remains possible.

Some clones are missing from TCRdb's copy, which holds only in-frame ones; the method was immunoSEQ multiplex PCR. The table records about 2,600 clones, approximately 24% of them present only once. Per germline, CDR1 LNHDA and CDR2 SQIVND (reference sequence). The CDR3 has 14 residues. V gave up 8 bases and J gave up 5 bases, with 18 bases separating them. Comments on this clone: The antigen remains unidentified.

J is TRBJ1-1 and V is TRBV19, with a weak D call TRBD1 (6 bases). This sample comprised lung tumor tissue, obtained before any cancer treatment. The TCR comes from a woman between 35 and 70 years old with stage I lung adenocarcinoma. This chain's CDR3 is CASGIISRGTEAFF. The CDR3 DNA sequence: TGTGCCAGTGGGATCATATCCAGGGGTACTGAAGCTTTCTTT.